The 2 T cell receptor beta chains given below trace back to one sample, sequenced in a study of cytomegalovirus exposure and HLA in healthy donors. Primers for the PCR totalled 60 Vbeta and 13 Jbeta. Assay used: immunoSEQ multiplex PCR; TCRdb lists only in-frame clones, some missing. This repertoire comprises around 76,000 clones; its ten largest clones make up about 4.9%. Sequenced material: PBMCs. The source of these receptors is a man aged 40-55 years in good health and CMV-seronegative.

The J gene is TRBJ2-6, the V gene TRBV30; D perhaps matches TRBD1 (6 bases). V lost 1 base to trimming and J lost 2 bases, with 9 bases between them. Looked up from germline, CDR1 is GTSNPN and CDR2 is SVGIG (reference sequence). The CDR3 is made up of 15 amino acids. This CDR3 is CAWSAAGAGANVLTF. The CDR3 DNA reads TGTGCCTGGAGTGCAGCAGGGGCTGGGGCCAACGTCCTGACTTTC.

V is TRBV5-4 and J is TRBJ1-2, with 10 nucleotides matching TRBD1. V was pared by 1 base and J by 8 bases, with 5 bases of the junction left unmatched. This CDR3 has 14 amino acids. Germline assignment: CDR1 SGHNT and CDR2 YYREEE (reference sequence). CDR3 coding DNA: TGTGCCAGCAGCTTGTCGACAGGGGGCTACGGCTACACCTTC. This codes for CASSLSTGGYGYTF.